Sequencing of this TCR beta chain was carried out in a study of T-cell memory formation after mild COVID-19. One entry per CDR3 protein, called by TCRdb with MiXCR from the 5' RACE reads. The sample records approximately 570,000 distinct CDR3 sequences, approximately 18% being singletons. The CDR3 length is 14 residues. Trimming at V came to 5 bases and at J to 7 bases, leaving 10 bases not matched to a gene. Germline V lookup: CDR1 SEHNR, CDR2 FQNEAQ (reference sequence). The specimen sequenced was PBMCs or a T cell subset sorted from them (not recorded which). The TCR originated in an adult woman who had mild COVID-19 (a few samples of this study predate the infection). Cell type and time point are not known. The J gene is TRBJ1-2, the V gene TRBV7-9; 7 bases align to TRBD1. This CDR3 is CASSLGQVKAGYTF. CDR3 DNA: TGTGCCAGCAGCCTCGGACAGGTTAAGGCTGGCTACACCTTC.